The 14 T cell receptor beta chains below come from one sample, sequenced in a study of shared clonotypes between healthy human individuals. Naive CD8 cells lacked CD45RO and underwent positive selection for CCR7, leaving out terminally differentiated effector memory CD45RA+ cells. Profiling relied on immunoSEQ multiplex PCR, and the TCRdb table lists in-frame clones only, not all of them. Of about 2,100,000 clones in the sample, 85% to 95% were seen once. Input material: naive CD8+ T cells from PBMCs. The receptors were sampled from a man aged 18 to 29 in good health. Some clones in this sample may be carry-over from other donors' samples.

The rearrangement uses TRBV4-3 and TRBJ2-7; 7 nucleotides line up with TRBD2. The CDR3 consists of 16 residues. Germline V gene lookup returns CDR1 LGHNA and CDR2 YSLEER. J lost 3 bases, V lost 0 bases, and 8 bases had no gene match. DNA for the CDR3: TGCGCCAGCAGCCAAGATGGCCAGCGGGGCGACTACGAGCAGTACTTC. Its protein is CASSQDGQRGDYEQYF.

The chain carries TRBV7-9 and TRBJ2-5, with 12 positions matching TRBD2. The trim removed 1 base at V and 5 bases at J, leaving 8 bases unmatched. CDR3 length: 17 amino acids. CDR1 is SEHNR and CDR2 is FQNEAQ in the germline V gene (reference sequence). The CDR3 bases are TGTGCCAGCAGCTTAGGCCCTAGCGGGAGGGCCAAGGAGACCCAGTACTTC. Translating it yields CASSLGPSGRAKETQYF.

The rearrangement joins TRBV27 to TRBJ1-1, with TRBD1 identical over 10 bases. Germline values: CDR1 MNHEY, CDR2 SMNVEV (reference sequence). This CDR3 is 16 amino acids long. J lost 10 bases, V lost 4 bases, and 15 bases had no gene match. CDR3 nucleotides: TGTGCCAGCAGTTCCCCCGGGACAGGGGTGGGGTGGTCAGCTTTCTTT. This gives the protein CASSSPGTGVGWSAFF.

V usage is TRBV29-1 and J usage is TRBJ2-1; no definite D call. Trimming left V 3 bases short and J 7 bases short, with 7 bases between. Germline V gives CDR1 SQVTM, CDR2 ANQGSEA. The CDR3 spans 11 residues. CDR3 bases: TGCAGCGTTGACTTCAGTAATGAGCAGTTCTTC. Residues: CSVDFSNEQFF.

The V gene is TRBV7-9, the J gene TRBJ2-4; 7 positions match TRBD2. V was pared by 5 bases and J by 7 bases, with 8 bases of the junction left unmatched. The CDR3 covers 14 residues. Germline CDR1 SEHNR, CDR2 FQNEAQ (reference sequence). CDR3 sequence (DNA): TGTGCCAGCAGCCCCGCGGGGGAATCGAACATTCAGTACTTC. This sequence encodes CASSPAGESNIQYF.

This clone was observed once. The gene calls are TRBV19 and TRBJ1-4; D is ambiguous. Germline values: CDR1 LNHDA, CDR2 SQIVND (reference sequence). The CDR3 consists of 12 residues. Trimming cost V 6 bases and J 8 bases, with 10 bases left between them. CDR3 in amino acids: CASSFPREKLFF. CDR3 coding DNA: TGTGCCAGTAGCTTTCCTAGAGAAAAACTGTTTTTT. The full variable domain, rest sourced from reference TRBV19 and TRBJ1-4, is DGGITQSPKYLFRKEGQNVTLSCEQNLNHDAMYWYRQDPGQGLRLIYYSQIVNDFQKGDIAEGYSVSREKKESFPLTVTSAQKNPTAFYLCASSFPREKLFFGSGTQLSVL.

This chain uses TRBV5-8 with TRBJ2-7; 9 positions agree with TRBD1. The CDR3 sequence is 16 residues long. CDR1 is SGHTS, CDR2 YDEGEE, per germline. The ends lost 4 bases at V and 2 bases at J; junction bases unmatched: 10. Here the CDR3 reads CASSQKRGQGAYEQYF. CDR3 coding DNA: TGTGCCAGCAGCCAAAAGCGGGGACAGGGCGCCTACGAGCAGTACTTC.

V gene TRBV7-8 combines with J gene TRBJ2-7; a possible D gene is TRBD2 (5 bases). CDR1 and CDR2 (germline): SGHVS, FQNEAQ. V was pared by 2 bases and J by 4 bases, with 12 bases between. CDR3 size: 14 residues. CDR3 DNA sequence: TGTGCCAGCAGCTTACTAGGACTGGGGTACGAGCAGTACTTC. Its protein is CASSLLGLGYEQYF.

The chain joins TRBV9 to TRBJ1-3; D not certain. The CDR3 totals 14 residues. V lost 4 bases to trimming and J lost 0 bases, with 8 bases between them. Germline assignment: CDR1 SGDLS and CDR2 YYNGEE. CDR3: CASSYTSSGNTIYF. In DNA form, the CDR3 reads TGTGCCAGCAGCTACACCAGCTCTGGAAACACCATATATTTT.

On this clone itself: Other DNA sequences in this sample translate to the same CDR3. The CDR3 here is CASSSRTYEQYF. In nucleotides, the CDR3 is TGTGCCAGCAGCTCCCGAACCTACGAGCAGTACTTC. V and J are TRBV7-2 and TRBJ2-7; no clear D gene. V was cut by 4 bases and J by 2 bases, with 6 bases left in between. The CDR3 length is 12 residues. Per germline, CDR1 SGHTA and CDR2 FQGNSA. The variable domain in full, completed from reference TRBV7-2 and TRBJ2-7, reads GAGVSQSPSNKVTEKGKDVELRCDPISGHTALYWYRQSLGQGLEFLIYFQGNSAPDKSGLPSDRFSAERTGGSVSTLTIQRTQQEDSAVYLCASSSRTYEQYFGPGTRLTVT.

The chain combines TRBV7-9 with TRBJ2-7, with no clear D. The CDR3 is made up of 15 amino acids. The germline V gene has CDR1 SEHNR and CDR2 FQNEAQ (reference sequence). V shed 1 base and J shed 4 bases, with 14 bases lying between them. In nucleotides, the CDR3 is TGTGCCAGCAGCTTAGACCTGACGGACCCTTACGAGCAGTACTTC. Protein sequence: CASSLDLTDPYEQYF. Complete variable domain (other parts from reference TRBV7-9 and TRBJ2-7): DTGVSQNPRHKITKRGQNVTFRCDPISEHNRLYWYRQTLGQGPEFLTYFQNEAQLEKSRLLSDRFSAERPKGSFSTLEIQRTEQGDSAMYLCASSLDLTDPYEQYFGPGTRLTVT.

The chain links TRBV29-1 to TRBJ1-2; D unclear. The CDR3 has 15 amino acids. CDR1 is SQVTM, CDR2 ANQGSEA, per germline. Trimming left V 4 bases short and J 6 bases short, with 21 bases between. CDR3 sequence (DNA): TGCAGCGTTGGTACGATTTGGGATCCTGACGATGGCTACACCTTC. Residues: CSVGTIWDPDDGYTF.

CDR3 protein: CASGLTTRQGGDTEAFF. The CDR3 coding sequence is TGTGCTAGTGGTTTGACAACACGACAGGGTGGTGATACTGAAGCTTTCTTT. The chain employs TRBV12-5 and TRBJ1-1, with TRBD1 matching over 7 bases. The CDR3 has 17 residues. Germline CDR1 LGHNT, CDR2 FRNRAP. The junction had 14 bases not matched to a gene; V was cut back by 2 bases and J by 5 bases.

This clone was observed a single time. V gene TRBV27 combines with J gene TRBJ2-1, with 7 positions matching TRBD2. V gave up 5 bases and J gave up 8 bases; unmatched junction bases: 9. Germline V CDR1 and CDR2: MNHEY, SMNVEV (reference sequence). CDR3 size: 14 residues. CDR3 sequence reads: CASSPSGRNDEQFF. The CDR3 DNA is TGTGCCAGCAGTCCATCCGGGAGGAATGATGAGCAGTTCTTC.